The sequence of this TCR beta chain was determined in a study of T-cell memory formation after mild COVID-19. Broader study findings: The study found balanced CD4/CD8 in clones contracting day 15 to 85 and a CD4+ lean in later expanders. Pre-infection memory showed some responding clones, and this suggested that cross-reactive memory joined.

A remark on this clonotype: Its specificity is unknown.

One entry per CDR3 protein, called by TCRdb with MiXCR from the 5' RACE reads. Among hundreds of thousands of distinct CDR3 sequences listed, around 25% were seen once. The receptor was isolated from an adult woman who had mild COVID-19 (a few samples of this study predate the infection). Cell type and time point are not known. Source material: PBMCs or a T cell subset sorted from them (not recorded which).

The DNA of the CDR3 is TGCAGTGCTAGGGTCGGGACAGGGATATACGAGCAGTACTTC. As protein: CSARVGTGIYEQYF. The chain is built from TRBV20-1 and TRBJ2-7; 9 bases agree with TRBD1. The germline CDR1 and CDR2 sequences are DFQATT and SNEGSKA (reference sequence). This CDR3 is 14 amino acids long. Trimming at V came to 3 bases and at J to 4 bases, leaving 7 bases not matched to a gene.